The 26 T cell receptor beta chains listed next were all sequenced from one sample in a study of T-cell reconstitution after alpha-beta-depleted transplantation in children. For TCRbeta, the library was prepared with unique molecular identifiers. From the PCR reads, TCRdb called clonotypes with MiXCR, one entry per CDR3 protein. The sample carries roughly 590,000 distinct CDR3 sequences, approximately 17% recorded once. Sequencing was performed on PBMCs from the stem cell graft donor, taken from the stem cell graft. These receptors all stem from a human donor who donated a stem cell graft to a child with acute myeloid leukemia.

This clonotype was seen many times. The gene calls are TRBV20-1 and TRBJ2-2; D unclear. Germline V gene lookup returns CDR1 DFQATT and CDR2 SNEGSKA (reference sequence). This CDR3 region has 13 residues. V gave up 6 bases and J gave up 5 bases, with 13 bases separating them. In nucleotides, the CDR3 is TGCAGTGCGCCCCCGGATGGGACCGGGGAGCTGTTTTTT. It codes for CSAPPDGTGELFF.

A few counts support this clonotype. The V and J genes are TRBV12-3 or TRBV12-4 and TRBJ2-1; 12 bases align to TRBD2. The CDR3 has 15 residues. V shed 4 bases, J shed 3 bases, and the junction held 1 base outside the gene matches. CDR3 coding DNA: TGTGCCAGCAGTTCTAGCGGGGGGGACTACAATGAGCAGTTCTTC. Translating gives CASSSSGGDYNEQFF.

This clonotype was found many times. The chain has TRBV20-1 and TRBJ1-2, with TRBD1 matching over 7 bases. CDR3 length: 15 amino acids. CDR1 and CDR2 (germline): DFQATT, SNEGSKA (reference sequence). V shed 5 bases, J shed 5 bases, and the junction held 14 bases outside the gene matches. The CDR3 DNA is TGCAGTGCTCTTCCCAACTCACAGGGGTTATATGGCTACACCTTC. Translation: CSALPNSQGLYGYTF.

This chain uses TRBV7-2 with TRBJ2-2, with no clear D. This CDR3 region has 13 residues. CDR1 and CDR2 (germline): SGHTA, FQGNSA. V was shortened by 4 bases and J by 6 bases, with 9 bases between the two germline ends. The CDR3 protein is CASSYPRAGELFF. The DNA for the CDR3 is TGTGCCAGCAGCTACCCCCGTGCCGGGGAGCTGTTTTTT.

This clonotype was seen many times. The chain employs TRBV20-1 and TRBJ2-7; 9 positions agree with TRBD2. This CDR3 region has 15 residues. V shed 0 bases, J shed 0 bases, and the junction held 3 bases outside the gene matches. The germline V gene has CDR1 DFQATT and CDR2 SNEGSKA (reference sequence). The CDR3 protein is CSARDPAGGSYEQYF. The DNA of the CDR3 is TGCAGTGCTAGAGATCCAGCGGGGGGCTCCTACGAGCAGTACTTC.

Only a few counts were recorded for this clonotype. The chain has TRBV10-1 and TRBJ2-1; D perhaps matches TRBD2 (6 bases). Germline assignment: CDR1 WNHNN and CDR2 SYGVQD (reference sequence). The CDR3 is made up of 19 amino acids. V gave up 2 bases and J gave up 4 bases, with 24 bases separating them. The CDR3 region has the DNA TGCGCCAGCAGTGAGCCGCAAGCGGGTGGTGTAAAACCTTACAATGAGCAGTTCTTC. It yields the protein CASSEPQAGGVKPYNEQFF.

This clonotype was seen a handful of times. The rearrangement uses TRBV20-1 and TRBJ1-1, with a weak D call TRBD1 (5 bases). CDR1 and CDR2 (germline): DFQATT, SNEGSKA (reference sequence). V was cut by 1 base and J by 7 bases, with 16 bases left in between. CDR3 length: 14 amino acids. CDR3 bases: TGCAGTGCTAGAGTAGGGGCAGCCCCGGTTGAAGCTTTCTTT. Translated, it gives CSARVGAAPVEAFF.

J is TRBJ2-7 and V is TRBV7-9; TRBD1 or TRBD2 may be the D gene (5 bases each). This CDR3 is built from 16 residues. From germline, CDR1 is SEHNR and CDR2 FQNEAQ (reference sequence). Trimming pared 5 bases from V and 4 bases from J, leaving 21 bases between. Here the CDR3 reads CASSPRAGQGEYEQYF. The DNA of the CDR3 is TGTGCCAGCAGCCCCAGGGCCGGGCAGGGAGAATACGAGCAGTACTTC.

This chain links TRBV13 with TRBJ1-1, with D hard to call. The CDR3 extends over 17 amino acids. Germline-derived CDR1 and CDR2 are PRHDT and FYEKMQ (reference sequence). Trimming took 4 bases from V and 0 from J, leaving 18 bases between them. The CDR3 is CASSSAVSNYMNTEAFF. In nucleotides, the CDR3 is TGTGCCAGCAGCTCCGCAGTCAGCAACTACATGAACACTGAAGCTTTCTTT.

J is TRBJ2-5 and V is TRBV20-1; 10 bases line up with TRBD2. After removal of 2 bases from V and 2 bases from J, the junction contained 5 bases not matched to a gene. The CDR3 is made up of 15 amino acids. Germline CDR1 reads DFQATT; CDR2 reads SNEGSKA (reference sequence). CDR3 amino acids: CSARYSGGGQETQYF. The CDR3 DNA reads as TGCAGTGCTAGATACAGCGGGGGGGGGCAAGAGACCCAGTACTTC.

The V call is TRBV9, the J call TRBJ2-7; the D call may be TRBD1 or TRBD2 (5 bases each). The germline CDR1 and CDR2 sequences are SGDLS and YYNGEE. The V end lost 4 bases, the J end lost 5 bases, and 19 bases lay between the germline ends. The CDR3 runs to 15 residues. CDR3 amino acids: CASSLAGTAVDEQYF. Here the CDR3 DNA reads TGTGCCAGCAGCTTAGCCGGGACCGCGGTGGACGAGCAGTACTTC. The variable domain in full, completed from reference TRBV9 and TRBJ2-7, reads DSGVTQTPKHLITATGQRVTLRCSPRSGDLSVYWYQQSLDQGLQFLIQYYNGEERAKGNILERFSAQQFPDLHSELNLSSLELGDSALYFCASSLAGTAVDEQYFGPGTRLTVT.

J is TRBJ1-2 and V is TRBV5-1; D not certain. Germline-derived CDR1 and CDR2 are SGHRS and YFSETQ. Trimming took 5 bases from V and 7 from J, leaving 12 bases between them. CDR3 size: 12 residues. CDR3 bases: TGCGCCAGCAGTGAGGGAGAGGGTGGCTACACCTTC. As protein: CASSEGEGGYTF.

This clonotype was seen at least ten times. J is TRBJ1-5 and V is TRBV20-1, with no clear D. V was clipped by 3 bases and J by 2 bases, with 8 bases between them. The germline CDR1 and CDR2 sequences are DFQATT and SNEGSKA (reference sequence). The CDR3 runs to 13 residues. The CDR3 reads CSASRVGNQPQHF. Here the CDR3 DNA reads TGCAGTGCTAGCCGGGTAGGCAATCAGCCCCAGCATTTT.

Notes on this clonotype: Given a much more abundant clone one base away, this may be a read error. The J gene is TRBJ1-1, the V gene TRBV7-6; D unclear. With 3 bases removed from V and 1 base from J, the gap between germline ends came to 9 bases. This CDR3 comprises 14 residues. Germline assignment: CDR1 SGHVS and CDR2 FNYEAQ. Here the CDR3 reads CASSFGVRNTEAFF. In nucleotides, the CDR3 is TGTGCCAGCAGCTTCGGGGTCAGGAACACTGAAGCTTTCTTT. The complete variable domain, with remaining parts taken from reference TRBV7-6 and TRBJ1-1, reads GAGVSQSPRYKVTKRGQDVALRCDPISGHVSLYWYRQALGQGPEFLTYFNYEAQQDKSGLPNDRFSAERPEGSISTLTIQRTEQRDSAMYRCASSFGVRNTEAFFGQGTRLTVV.

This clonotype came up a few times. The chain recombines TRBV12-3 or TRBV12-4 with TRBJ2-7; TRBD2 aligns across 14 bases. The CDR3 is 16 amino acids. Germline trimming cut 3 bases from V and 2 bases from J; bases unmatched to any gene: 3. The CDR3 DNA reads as TGTGCCAGCAGTTTCGGGACTAGCGGGGGAGCCTACGAGCAGTACGTC. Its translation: CASSFGTSGGAYEQYV.

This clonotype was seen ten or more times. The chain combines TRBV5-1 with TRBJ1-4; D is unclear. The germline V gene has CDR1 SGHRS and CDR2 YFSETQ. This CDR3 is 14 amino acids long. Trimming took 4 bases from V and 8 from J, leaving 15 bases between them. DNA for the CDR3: TGCGCCAGCAGCCTCGGACCTCTGAGGGAAAAACTGTTTTTT. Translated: CASSLGPLREKLFF.

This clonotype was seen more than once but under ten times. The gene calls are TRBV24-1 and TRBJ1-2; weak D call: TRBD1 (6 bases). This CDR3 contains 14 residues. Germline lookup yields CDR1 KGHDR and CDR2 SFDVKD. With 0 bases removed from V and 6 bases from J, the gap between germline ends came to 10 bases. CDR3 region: CATSDLGQHNGYTF. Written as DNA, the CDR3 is TGTGCCACCAGTGATTTGGGACAGCACAATGGCTACACCTTC.

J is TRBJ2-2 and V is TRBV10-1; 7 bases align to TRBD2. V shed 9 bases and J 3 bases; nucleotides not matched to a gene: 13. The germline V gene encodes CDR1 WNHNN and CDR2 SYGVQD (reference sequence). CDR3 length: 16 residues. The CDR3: CASDDPGLLYTGELFF. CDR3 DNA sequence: TGCGCCAGTGACGACCCGGGACTACTCTACACCGGGGAGCTGTTTTTT.

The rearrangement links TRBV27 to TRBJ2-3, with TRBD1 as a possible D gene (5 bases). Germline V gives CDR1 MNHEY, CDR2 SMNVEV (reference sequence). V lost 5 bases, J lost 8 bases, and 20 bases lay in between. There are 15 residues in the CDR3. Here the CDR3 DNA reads TGTGCCAGCAGTCCAATTATTAAGGGGTTGGGTACGCAGTATTTT. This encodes CASSPIIKGLGTQYF.

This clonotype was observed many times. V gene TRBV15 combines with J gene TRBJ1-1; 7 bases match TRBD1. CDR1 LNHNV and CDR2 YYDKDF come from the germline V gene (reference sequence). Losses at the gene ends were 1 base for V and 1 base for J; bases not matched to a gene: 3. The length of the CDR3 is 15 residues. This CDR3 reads CATSRGTGPNTEAFF. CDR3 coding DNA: TGTGCCACCAGCAGAGGGACAGGTCCGAACACTGAAGCTTTCTTT.

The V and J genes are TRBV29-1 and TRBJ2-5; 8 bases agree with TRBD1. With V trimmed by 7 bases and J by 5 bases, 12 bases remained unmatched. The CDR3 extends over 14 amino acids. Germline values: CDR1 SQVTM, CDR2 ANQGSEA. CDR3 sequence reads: CSGGQEGFAETQYF. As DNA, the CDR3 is TGCAGCGGGGGACAGGAGGGATTTGCGGAGACCCAGTACTTC.

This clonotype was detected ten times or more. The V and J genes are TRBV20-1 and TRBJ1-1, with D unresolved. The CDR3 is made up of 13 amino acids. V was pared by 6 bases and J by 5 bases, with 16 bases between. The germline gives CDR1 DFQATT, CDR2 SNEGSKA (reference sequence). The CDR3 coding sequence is TGCAGTGCCCCGGAAGCCACTTGGACTGAAGCTTTCTTT. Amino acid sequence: CSAPEATWTEAFF.

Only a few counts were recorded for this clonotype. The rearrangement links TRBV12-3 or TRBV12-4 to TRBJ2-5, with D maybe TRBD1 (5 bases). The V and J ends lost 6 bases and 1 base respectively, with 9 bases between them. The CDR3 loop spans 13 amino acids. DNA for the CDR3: TGTGCCAGCAGCAAGACAGCCCAAGAGACCCAGTACTTC. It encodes CASSKTAQETQYF.

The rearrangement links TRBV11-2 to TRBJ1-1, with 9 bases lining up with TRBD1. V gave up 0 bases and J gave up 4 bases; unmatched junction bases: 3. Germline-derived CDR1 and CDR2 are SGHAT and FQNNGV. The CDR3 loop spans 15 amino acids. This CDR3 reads CASSLEGTGSTEAFF. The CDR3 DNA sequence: TGTGCCAGCAGCTTAGAAGGGACAGGGAGCACTGAAGCTTTCTTT.

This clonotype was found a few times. CDR3 in amino acids: CASSKTPDTEAFF. In DNA form, the CDR3 reads TGTGCCAGCAGCAAAACGCCGGACACTGAAGCTTTCTTT. The chain combines TRBV7-3 with TRBJ1-1; D gene uncertain. The V end was cut by 5 bases, the J end by 3 bases, with 10 bases between. This CDR3 is 13 amino acids long. Germline CDR1 SGHTA, CDR2 FQGTGA.

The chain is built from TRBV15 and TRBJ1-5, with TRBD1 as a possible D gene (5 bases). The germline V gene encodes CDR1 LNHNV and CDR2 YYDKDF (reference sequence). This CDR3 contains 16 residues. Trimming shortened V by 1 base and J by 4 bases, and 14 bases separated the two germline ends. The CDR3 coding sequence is TGTGCCACCAGCAGAGGCAAAGTGGGGGGAAATCAGCCCCAGCATTTT. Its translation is CATSRGKVGGNQPQHF.